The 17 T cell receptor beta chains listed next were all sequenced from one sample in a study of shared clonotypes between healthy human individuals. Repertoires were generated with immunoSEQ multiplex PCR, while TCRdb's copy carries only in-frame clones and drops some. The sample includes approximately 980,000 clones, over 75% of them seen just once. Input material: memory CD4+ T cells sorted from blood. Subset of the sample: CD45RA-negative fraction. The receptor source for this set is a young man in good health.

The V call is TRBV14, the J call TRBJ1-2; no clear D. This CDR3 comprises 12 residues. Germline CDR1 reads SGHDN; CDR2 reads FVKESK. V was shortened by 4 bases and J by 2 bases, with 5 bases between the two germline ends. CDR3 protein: CASSLMNYGYTF. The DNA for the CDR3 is TGTGCCAGCAGCCTCATGAACTATGGCTACACCTTC.

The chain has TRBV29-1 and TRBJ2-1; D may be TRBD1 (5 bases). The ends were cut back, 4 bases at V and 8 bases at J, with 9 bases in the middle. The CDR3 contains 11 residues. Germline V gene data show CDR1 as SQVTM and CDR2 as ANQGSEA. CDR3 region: CSVASRDEQFF. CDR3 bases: TGCAGCGTTGCGTCCAGGGATGAGCAGTTCTTC.

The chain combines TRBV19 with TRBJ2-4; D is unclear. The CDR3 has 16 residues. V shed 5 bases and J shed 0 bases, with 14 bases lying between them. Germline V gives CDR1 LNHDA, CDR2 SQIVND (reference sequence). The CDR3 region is CASSGRILEAKNIQYF. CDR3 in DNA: TGTGCCAGTAGTGGCCGGATACTGGAAGCCAAAAACATTCAGTACTTC.

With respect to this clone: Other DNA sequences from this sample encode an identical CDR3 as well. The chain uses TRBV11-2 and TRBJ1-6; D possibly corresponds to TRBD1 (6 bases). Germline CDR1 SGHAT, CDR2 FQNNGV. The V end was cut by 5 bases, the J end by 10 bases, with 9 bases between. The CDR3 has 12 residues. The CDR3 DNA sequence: TGTGCCAGCAGCCTGACAGGCTCACCCCTCCACTTT. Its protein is CASSLTGSPLHF.

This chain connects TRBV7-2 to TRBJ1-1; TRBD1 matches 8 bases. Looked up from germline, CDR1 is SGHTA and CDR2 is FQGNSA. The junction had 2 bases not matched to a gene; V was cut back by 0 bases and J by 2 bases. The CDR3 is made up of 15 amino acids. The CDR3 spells CASSLATGVNTEAFF. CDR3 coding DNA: TGTGCCAGCAGCTTAGCGACAGGGGTCAACACTGAAGCTTTCTTT.

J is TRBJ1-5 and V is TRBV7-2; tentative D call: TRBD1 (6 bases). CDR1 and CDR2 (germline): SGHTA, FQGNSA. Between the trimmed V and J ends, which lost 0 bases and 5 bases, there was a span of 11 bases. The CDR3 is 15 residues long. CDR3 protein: CASSLAERGDQPQHF. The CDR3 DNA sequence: TGTGCCAGCAGCTTAGCCGAGAGGGGGGATCAGCCCCAGCATTTT. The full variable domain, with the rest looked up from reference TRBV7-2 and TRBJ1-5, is GAGVSQSPSNKVTEKGKDVELRCDPISGHTALYWYRQSLGQGLEFLIYFQGNSAPDKSGLPSDRFSAERTGGSVSTLTIQRTQQEDSAVYLCASSLAERGDQPQHFGDGTRLSIL.

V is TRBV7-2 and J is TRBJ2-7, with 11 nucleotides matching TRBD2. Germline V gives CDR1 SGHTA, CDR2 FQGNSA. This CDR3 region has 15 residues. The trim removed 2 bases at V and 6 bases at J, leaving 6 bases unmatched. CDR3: CASSLSPTSGTEQYF. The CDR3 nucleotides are TGTGCCAGCAGCTTATCGCCGACTAGCGGGACCGAGCAGTACTTC.

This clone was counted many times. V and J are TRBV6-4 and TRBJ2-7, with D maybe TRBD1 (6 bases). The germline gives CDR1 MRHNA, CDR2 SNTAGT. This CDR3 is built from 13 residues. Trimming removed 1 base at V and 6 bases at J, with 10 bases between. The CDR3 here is CASSDLTGTEQYF. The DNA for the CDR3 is TGTGCCAGCAGTGACTTGACAGGCACCGAGCAGTACTTC.

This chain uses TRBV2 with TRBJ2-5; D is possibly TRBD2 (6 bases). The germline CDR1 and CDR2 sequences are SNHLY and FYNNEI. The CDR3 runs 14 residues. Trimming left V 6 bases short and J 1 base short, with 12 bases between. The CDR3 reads CASRTGLFQETQYF. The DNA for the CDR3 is TGTGCCAGCAGGACGGGACTCTTCCAAGAGACCCAGTACTTC.

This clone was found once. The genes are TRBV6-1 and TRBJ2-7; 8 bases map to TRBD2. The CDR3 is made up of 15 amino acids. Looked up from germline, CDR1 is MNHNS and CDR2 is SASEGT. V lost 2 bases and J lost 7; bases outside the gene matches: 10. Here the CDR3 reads CASSERGGPSREQYF. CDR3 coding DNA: TGTGCCAGCAGTGAACGGGGGGGACCTTCTAGGGAGCAGTACTTC.

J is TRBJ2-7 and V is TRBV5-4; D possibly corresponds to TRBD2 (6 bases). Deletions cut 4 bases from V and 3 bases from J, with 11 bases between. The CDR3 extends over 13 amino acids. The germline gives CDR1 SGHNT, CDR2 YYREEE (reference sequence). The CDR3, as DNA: TGTGCCAGCAGCACCAGGGACTTCTACGAGCAGTACTTC. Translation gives CASSTRDFYEQYF.

The CDR3 spells CASSIGTSGLLAKNIQYF. CDR3 nucleotide sequence: TGCGCCAGCAGCATTGGGACTAGCGGACTCCTAGCCAAAAACATTCAGTACTTC. The chain combines TRBV5-1 with TRBJ2-4, with TRBD2 identical over 11 bases. Germline CDR1 and CDR2: SGHRS and YFSETQ. The CDR3 covers 18 residues. The ends lost 4 bases at V and 0 bases at J; junction bases unmatched: 9.

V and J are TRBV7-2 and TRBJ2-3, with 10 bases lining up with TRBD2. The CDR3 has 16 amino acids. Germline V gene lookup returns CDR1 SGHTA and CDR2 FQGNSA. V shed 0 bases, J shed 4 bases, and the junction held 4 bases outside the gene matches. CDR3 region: CASSLALAGGPDTQYF. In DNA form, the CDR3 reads TGTGCCAGCAGCTTAGCTTTAGCGGGAGGTCCAGATACGCAGTATTTT.

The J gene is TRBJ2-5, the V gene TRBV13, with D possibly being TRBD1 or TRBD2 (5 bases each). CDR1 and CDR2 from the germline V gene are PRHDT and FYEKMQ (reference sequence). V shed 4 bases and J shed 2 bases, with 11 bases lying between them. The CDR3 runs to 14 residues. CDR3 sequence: CASSSGTLQETQYF. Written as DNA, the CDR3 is TGTGCCAGCAGCTCTGGGACCCTACAAGAGACCCAGTACTTC.

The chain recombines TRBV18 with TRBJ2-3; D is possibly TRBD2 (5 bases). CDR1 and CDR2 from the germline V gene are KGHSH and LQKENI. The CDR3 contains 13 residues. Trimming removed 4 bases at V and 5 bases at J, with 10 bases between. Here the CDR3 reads CASSLFAGDTQYF. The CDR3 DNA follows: TGTGCCAGCTCACTGTTCGCGGGAGATACGCAGTATTTT. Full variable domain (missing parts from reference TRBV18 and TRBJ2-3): NAGVMQNPRHLVRRRGQEARLRCSPMKGHSHVYWYRQLPEEGLKFMVYLQKENIIDESGMPKERFSAEFPKEGPSILRIQQVVRGDSAAYFCASSLFAGDTQYFGPGTRLTVL.

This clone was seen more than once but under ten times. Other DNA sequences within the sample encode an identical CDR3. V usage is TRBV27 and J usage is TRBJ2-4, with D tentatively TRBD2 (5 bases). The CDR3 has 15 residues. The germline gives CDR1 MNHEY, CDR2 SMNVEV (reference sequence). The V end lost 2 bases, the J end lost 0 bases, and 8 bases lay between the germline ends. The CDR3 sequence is CASSLSGVAKNIQYF. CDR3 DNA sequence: TGTGCCAGCAGTTTAAGCGGAGTAGCCAAAAACATTCAGTACTTC.

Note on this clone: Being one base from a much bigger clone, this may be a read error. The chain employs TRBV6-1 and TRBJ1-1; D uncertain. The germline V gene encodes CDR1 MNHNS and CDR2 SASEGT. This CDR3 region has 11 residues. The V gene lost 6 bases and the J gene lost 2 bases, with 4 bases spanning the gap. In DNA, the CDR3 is TGTGCCAGCAGCGTTAACACTGAAGCTTTCTTT. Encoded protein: CASSVNTEAFF.